The clone carrying this T cell receptor (beta chain) occurred once. The antigen is undetermined. This CDR3 is 11 amino acids long. The V end lost 8 bases, the J end lost 6 bases, and 14 bases lay between the germline ends. Germline CDR1 is SQVTM and CDR2 is ANQGSEA. This entry belongs to a study of radiation and T cells in renal cell carcinoma. The time point: baseline pretreatment blood. Treatment denoted: 15 Gy SBRT to primary tumor, nephrectomy 4 weeks later. Only in-frame clones appear in the TCRdb table, and some are missing; sequencing was by immunoSEQ multiplex PCR. Of about 140,000 clones detected, roughly 80% appear once; the ten largest clones hold approximately 24%. Study outcomes and limitations: No pretreatment tumor biopsies were available for baseline clonotypes.

This receptor was taken from a woman in her fifties or sixties with renal cell carcinoma. The V call is TRBV29-1, the J call TRBJ2-7, with unresolved D. The material was blood, obtained from a patient whose treatment included radiotherapy and nephrectomy. The CDR3 coding sequence is TGCAGCACAGTTCGTGGTGGCGAGCAGTACTTC. This translates into CSTVRGGEQYF.